Following are 22 T cell receptor beta chains from one sample sequenced in a study of T cell changes during pregnancy in multiple sclerosis. The table came from immunoSEQ multiplex PCR; TCRdb's copy has only in-frame clones and leaves some out. The sample includes 25,000 to 35,000 clones, approximately 90% of them seen just once. This sample comprised CD8+ T cells from peripheral blood mononuclear cells, obtained in the first trimester of pregnancy. The source of these receptors is a female donor with multiple sclerosis, enrolled in a pregnancy study.

This clone has a single count. The chain has TRBV11-2 and TRBJ2-3; 11 bases match TRBD2. CDR1 is SGHAT and CDR2 is FQNNGV in the germline V gene. Unmatched junction bases numbered 12, after V lost 4 bases and J lost 3 bases. This CDR3 contains 18 residues. The CDR3 region has the DNA TGTGCCAGCAGCTCAATTCTCGGGGCTAGCGGGAGGACAGATACGCAGTATTTT. This encodes CASSSILGASGRTDTQYF.

CDR3 protein: CASSFAGASSYEQYF. The CDR3, as DNA: TGTGCCAGCAGTTTTGCAGGGGCAAGCTCCTACGAGCAGTACTTC. The V and J genes are TRBV27 and TRBJ2-7, with a tentative D call TRBD1 (6 bases). Germline CDR1 and CDR2: MNHEY and SMNVEV (reference sequence). The CDR3 covers 15 residues. V was shortened by 3 bases and J by 0 bases, with 12 bases between the two germline ends.

CDR3 in DNA: TGCGCCAGCAGCCAAGAGGGGGGGCTGTTGACTGAAGCTTTCTTT. It specifies CASSQEGGLLTEAFF. This chain links TRBV4-3 with TRBJ1-1; the D gene is possibly TRBD1 (6 bases). This CDR3 is built from 15 residues. Trimming left V 0 bases short and J 5 bases short, with 13 bases between. The V gene's germline CDR1 is LGHNA and CDR2 YSLEER.

About this clone: The sample contains more than one DNA sequence encoding this CDR3. The rearrangement uses TRBV11-3 and TRBJ1-1; no clear D gene. The ends were cut back, 3 bases at V and 0 bases at J, with 11 bases in the middle. Looked up from germline, CDR1 is SGHNT and CDR2 is YENEEA. This CDR3 is 15 amino acids long. The CDR3 loop reads CASSFKGELNTEAFF. As DNA, the CDR3 is TGTGCCAGCAGCTTTAAAGGAGAATTGAACACTGAAGCTTTCTTT.

The chain recombines TRBV28 with TRBJ2-7; TRBD2 might be the D (5 bases). CDR3 length equals 14 residues. Germline V gene sequence: CDR1 MDHEN, CDR2 SYDVKM. The V end was cut by 6 bases, the J end by 3 bases, with 15 bases between. The CDR3 loop reads CASSPGGGSYEQYF. As DNA, the CDR3 is TGTGCCAGCAGCCCCGGAGGCGGAAGCTACGAGCAGTACTTC.

The V call is TRBV9, the J call TRBJ2-7; 7 nucleotides agree with TRBD2. CDR3 size: 14 residues. After removal of 0 bases from V and 2 bases from J, the junction contained 2 bases not matched to a gene. Germline-derived CDR1 and CDR2 are SGDLS and YYNGEE. The CDR3 nucleotides are TGTGCCAGCAGCGTAGGCGGGAGCCCCTACGAGCAGTACTTC. Translating it yields CASSVGGSPYEQYF.

The V call is TRBV7-9, the J call TRBJ2-1, with 11 bases aligning to TRBD2. V trimming: 6 bases; J trimming: 1 base; junction bases outside the gene matches: 11. CDR1 and CDR2 (germline): SEHNR, FQNEAQ (reference sequence). The CDR3 spans 18 residues. CDR3 loop: CASSLAGGRRESYNEQFF. The CDR3 DNA is TGTGCCAGCAGTCTAGCGGGGGGCAGACGAGAATCCTACAATGAGCAGTTCTTC.

CDR3 DNA: TGTGCCAGCAGCCAAGCGGATACAGGGGCTGGGGCCAACGTCCTGACTTTC. Translating gives CASSQADTGAGANVLTF. V usage is TRBV4-2 and J usage is TRBJ2-6, with 7 bases that match TRBD1. Trimming at V came to 1 base and at J to 2 bases, leaving 5 bases not matched to a gene. CDR3 length: 17 residues. The V gene's germline CDR1 is LGHNA and CDR2 YNFKEQ.

The chain has TRBV7-8 and TRBJ2-7; 10 nucleotides line up with TRBD1. Germline CDR1 is SGHVS and CDR2 is FQNEAQ. The CDR3 is 15 amino acids. V dropped 0 bases and J dropped 7; count of bases not matched to a gene: 6. The CDR3 region is CASSLASGQGREQYF. The DNA for the CDR3 is TGTGCCAGCAGCTTAGCATCGGGACAGGGGAGGGAGCAGTACTTC.

The rearrangement links TRBV28 to TRBJ2-1, with TRBD2 identical over 12 bases. CDR3 length: 14 residues. Germline values: CDR1 MDHEN, CDR2 SYDVKM. Germline trimming cut 6 bases from V and 7 bases from J; bases unmatched to any gene: 4. The DNA for the CDR3 is TGTGCCAGCAGGACTAGCGGGAGTTGGAATGAGCAGTTCTTC. As protein: CASRTSGSWNEQFF. Together with reference TRBV28 and TRBJ2-1, the CDR3 gives the full variable domain: DVKVTQSSRYLVKRTGEKVFLECVQDMDHENMFWYRQDPGLGLRLIYFSYDVKMKEKGDIPEGYSVSREKKERFSLILESASTNQTSMYLCASRTSGSWNEQFFGPGTRLTVL.

This sequence joins TRBV9 and TRBJ2-7, with D tentatively TRBD1 (6 bases). Trimming cost V 4 bases and J 0 bases, with 11 bases left between them. Germline CDR1 SGDLS, CDR2 YYNGEE. This CDR3 contains 14 residues. CDR3 in amino acids: CASSPTDSSYEQYF. The DNA of the CDR3 is TGTGCCAGCAGCCCCACGGACAGCTCCTACGAGCAGTACTTC.

This chain uses TRBV27 with TRBJ2-7; tentative D call: TRBD1 (6 bases). The CDR3 totals 14 residues. The V gene's germline CDR1 is MNHEY and CDR2 SMNVEV (reference sequence). With 0 bases removed from V and 11 bases from J, the gap between germline ends came to 17 bases. The CDR3 region has the DNA TGTGCCAGCAGTTTATCTGGGGGCAGATATTGGGAGTACTTC. Translated: CASSLSGGRYWEYF.

The J gene is TRBJ2-3, the V gene TRBV7-3, with 15 bases identical to TRBD2. CDR1 and CDR2 (germline): SGHTA, FQGTGA. This CDR3 spans 18 amino acids. V was clipped by 2 bases and J by 3 bases; unmatched bases: 6. Here the CDR3 reads CASSLVGGTSGGTDTQYF. For the CDR3, the DNA is TGTGCCAGCAGCTTAGTAGGGGGGACTAGCGGGGGGACAGATACGCAGTATTTT. The variable domain in full, completed from reference TRBV7-3 and TRBJ2-3, reads GAGVSQTPSNKVTEKGKYVELRCDPISGHTALYWYRQSLGQGPEFLIYFQGTGAADDSGLPNDRFFAVRPEGSVSTLKIQRTERGDSAVYLCASSLVGGTSGGTDTQYFGPGTRLTVL.

The chain combines TRBV13 with TRBJ1-1; D is perhaps TRBD1 (5 bases). Trimming shortened V by 1 base and J by 4 bases, and 10 bases separated the two germline ends. The CDR3 runs 14 residues. In germline, CDR1 is PRHDT, CDR2 FYEKMQ (reference sequence). The CDR3 bases are TGTGCCAGCAGCTTAGCGGGGGAGGGCACTGAAGCTTTCTTT. It yields the protein CASSLAGEGTEAFF.

The chain combines TRBV6-5 with TRBJ2-7; 7 nucleotides agree with TRBD1. Germline V gene data show CDR1 as MNHEY and CDR2 as SVGAGI. The CDR3 has 16 amino acids. V lost 0 bases, J lost 1 base, and 6 bases stayed unmatched. The CDR3 here is CASSYSSGQVSYEQYF. The CDR3 nucleotides are TGTGCCAGCAGTTACTCATCCGGACAGGTTTCCTACGAGCAGTACTTC.

This sequence joins TRBV15 and TRBJ1-2, with 8 bases fitting TRBD1. The germline V gene has CDR1 LNHNV and CDR2 YYDKDF (reference sequence). CDR3 size: 16 residues. V lost 0 bases and J lost 6; bases outside the gene matches: 9. The CDR3 DNA reads as TGTGCCACCAGCAGAGATCTTCAGAACAGGGGGGATGGCTACACCTTC. This sequence encodes CATSRDLQNRGDGYTF.

This clone was recorded only once. The rearrangement links TRBV19 to TRBJ1-1; TRBD1 agrees at 7 bases. Germline CDR1 LNHDA, CDR2 SQIVND (reference sequence). This CDR3 comprises 16 residues. The trim removed 5 bases at V and 0 bases at J, leaving 9 bases unmatched. The CDR3, as DNA: TGTGCCAGTAGTCCTCGGACAGGATTTATGAACACTGAAGCTTTCTTT. Translating gives CASSPRTGFMNTEAFF.

The rearrangement joins TRBV10-3 to TRBJ2-7; possibly TRBD2 for D (5 bases). In germline, CDR1 is ENHRY, CDR2 SYGVKD. CDR3 size: 11 residues. V dropped 3 bases and J dropped 7 bases, with 7 bases sitting between them. Written as DNA, the CDR3 is TGTGCCATCAGTGAATCGGGGGAGCAGTACTTC. Translated, it gives CAISESGEQYF.

V usage is TRBV5-1 and J usage is TRBJ2-3; 7 nucleotides agree with TRBD2. Germline CDR1 and CDR2: SGHRS and YFSETQ. CDR3 length: 16 residues. The ends lost 4 bases at V and 2 bases at J; junction bases unmatched: 10. The CDR3 DNA sequence: TGCGCCAGCAGCGCGAAGCGGGCGGGGGTCACAGATACGCAGTATTTT. It translates to CASSAKRAGVTDTQYF.

The chain carries TRBV4-3 and TRBJ2-3, with 15 positions matching TRBD2. This CDR3 has 17 amino acids. The V segment lost 2 bases and the J segment 3 bases; nucleotides outside the gene matches: 3. Germline V gene sequence: CDR1 LGHNA, CDR2 YSLEER. In DNA form, the CDR3 reads TGCGCCAGCAGCCAACGGACTAGCGGGGGGGGTACAGATACGCAGTATTTT. Its translation is CASSQRTSGGGTDTQYF.

Judged by abundance, this clone is medium-sized. The CDR3 bases are TGTGCCAGTATTCGACAGGGGGCTTCCTACAATGAGCAGTTCTTC. It is translated as CASIRQGASYNEQFF. The chain joins TRBV19 to TRBJ2-1; 10 bases agree with TRBD1. V trimming: 7 bases; J trimming: 1 base; junction bases outside the gene matches: 4. The CDR3 has 15 residues. Per the germline V gene, CDR1 is LNHDA and CDR2 is SQIVND (reference sequence).

CDR3 sequence reads: CASSYSTGETTYEQYF. The DNA for the CDR3 is TGTGCCAGCAGTTACAGTACCGGGGAAACTACCTACGAGCAGTACTTC. The V call is TRBV6-5, the J call TRBJ2-7, with D perhaps matching TRBD2 (5 bases). The CDR3 contains 16 residues. Germline V gives CDR1 MNHEY, CDR2 SVGAGI. V shed 2 bases and J shed 2 bases, with 16 bases lying between them.